A single sample gave rise to the 5 T cell receptor beta chains below, sequenced in a study of shared clonotypes between healthy human individuals. Clones were read by immunoSEQ multiplex PCR, and TCRdb kept only the in-frame ones, dropping some. The sample consists of roughly 300,000 clones, around 86% of them appearing once. Sequenced sample: memory CD8+ T cells sorted from blood. As for subset: CD45RO+ cells pooled with CCR7-negative TemRA cells. Every receptor here comes from a man aged 18 to 29 in good health.

The chain joins TRBV2 to TRBJ2-7, with no clear D. CDR1 and CDR2 from the germline V gene are SNHLY and FYNNEI. CDR3 size: 16 residues. V lost 8 bases to trimming and J lost 6 bases, with 26 bases between them. CDR3 loop: CASSRQAFEALLEQYF. The DNA of the CDR3 is TGTGCCAGCTCCCGTCAGGCCTTCGAGGCTCTACTCGAGCAGTACTTC.

The chain uses TRBV7-9 and TRBJ2-7; a weak D match, TRBD1 (5 bases). CDR3 length: 18 residues. Between the trimmed V and J ends, which lost 5 bases and 2 bases, there was a span of 25 bases. CDR1 SEHNR and CDR2 FQNEAQ come from the germline V gene (reference sequence). CDR3 sequence: CASSPRRGRNEAPYEQYF. CDR3 sequence (DNA): TGTGCCAGCAGCCCGAGAAGGGGCAGGAATGAAGCCCCCTACGAGCAGTACTTC.

The chain links TRBV2 to TRBJ2-1; 9 nucleotides agree with TRBD2. CDR1 SNHLY and CDR2 FYNNEI come from the germline V gene. This CDR3 contains 14 residues. V shed 6 bases, J shed 1 base, and the junction held 1 base outside the gene matches. CDR3 sequence reads: CASSSGRSYNEQFF. The CDR3 DNA reads TGTGCCAGCAGCAGCGGGAGGTCCTACAATGAGCAGTTCTTC.

This rearrangement joins TRBV5-5 to TRBJ1-6; D uncertain. Germline CDR1 and CDR2: SGHKS and YYEKEE (reference sequence). The CDR3 runs to 11 residues. V was pared by 0 bases and J by 15 bases, with 7 bases between. The CDR3 sequence is CASSLGSDLHF. CDR3 sequence (DNA): TGTGCCAGCAGCTTGGGGTCAGACCTCCACTTT.

The V call is TRBV4-1, the J call TRBJ2-1, with 12 positions matching TRBD2. V shed 5 bases, J shed 3 bases, and the junction held 2 bases outside the gene matches. Germline CDR1 reads MGHRA; CDR2 reads YSYEKL. The CDR3 contains 15 residues. For the CDR3, the DNA is TGCGCCAGCAGCTCGACTAGCGGGAGCTACAATGAGCAGTTCTTC. This codes for CASSSTSGSYNEQFF.